The rows below give T cell receptor beta chains drawn from one sample of a study of identical twins. TCRdb re-called the 5' RACE reads with MiXCR, one entry per CDR3 protein. The sample has about 690,000 distinct CDR3 sequences, 21% seen once. The data also belong to a second study, concerning T cells expressing NK-cell markers.

The sequenced sample was PBMCs. All receptors derive from a woman younger than 35 in good health. CDR3s include the opening cysteine and the closing phenylalanine or tryptophan. D genes are given only for firm matches. Not all rows give a size; the values are once, few, many and, for expanded clones, a class.

CDR3 protein: CSARDRRGLANAYEQYF
CDR3 DNA: TGCAGTGCTAGAGATCGGCGCGGACTAGCGAATGCCTACGAGCAGTACTTC
J gene: TRBJ2-7
D gene: TRBD2
clone size: NA
V gene: TRBV20-1

CDR3 protein: CASSYSPLQAYNSPLHF
CDR3 DNA: TGTGCCAGCAGTTACAGCCCACTTCAAGCTTATAATTCACCCCTCCACTTT
J gene: TRBJ1-6
D gene: NA
clone size: NA
V gene: TRBV6-5

CDR3 protein: CASRQDYEQYF
CDR3 DNA: TGCGCCAGTAGACAGGACTACGAGCAGTACTTC
J gene: TRBJ2-7
D gene: NA
clone size: NA
V gene: TRBV5-1

CDR3 protein: CATAGISDIQYF
CDR3 DNA: TGTGCCACGGCAGGAATTTCGGACATTCAGTACTTC
J gene: TRBJ2-4
D gene: NA
clone size: many
V gene: TRBV2

CDR3 protein: CARQEMNTEAFF
CDR3 DNA: TGTGCCAGGCAGGAAATGAACACTGAAGCTTTCTTT
J gene: TRBJ1-1
D gene: NA
clone size: NA
V gene: TRBV2

CDR3 protein: CASRSGTSGTTGELFF
CDR3 DNA: TGTGCCAGCAGATCAGGGACTAGCGGAACTACCGGGGAGCTGTTTTTT
J gene: TRBJ2-2
D gene: TRBD2
clone size: once
V gene: TRBV7-2

CDR3 protein: CASSPGTEDYEQYF
CDR3 DNA: TGTGCCAGCAGCCCCGGGACTGAGGATTACGAGCAGTACTTC
J gene: TRBJ2-7
D gene: NA
clone size: NA
V gene: TRBV11-2

CDR3 protein: CASSSRTERMNTEAFF
CDR3 DNA: TGTGCCAGCAGTTCTCGGACAGAAAGAATGAACACTGAAGCTTTCTTT
J gene: TRBJ1-1
D gene: NA
clone size: few
V gene: TRBV12-3/TRBV12-4

CDR3 protein: CSARSATYGTDTQYF
CDR3 DNA: TGCAGTGCTAGGTCAGCAACCTACGGCACAGATACGCAGTATTTT
J gene: TRBJ2-3
D gene: NA
clone size: once
V gene: TRBV20-1

CDR3 protein: CASSKVAAGAQETQYF
CDR3 DNA: NA
J gene: TRBJ2-5
D gene: NA
clone size: few
V gene: TRBV21-1

CDR3 protein: CASSRDTYGYTF
CDR3 DNA: TGTGCCAGCAGTCGAGACACATATGGCTACACCTTC
J gene: TRBJ1-2
D gene: NA
clone size: few
V gene: TRBV6-5

CDR3 protein: CASSGGVGHEQYF
CDR3 DNA: TGTGCCAGCAGCGGAGGGGTTGGCCACGAGCAGTACTTC
J gene: TRBJ2-7
D gene: NA
clone size: NA
V gene: TRBV9

CDR3 protein: CASSLRYNTGELFF
CDR3 DNA: TGCGCCAGCAGCCTCCGGTATAACACCGGGGAGCTGTTTTTT
J gene: TRBJ2-2
D gene: NA
clone size: NA
V gene: TRBV5-1

CDR3 protein: CASRPSSGSYNEQIF
CDR3 DNA: TGTGCCAGCAGACCTTCTAGCGGCTCCTACAATGAGCAGATCTTC
J gene: TRBJ2-1
D gene: TRBD2
clone size: NA
V gene: TRBV12-3/TRBV12-4

CDR3 protein: CASSRNREGGELFF
CDR3 DNA: TGTGCCAGCAGCCGCAACAGGGAGGGCGGGGAGCTGTTTTTT
J gene: TRBJ2-2
D gene: NA
clone size: few
V gene: TRBV6-2/TRBV6-3

CDR3 protein: CSGMGGTSYNEQFF
CDR3 DNA: TGCAGTGGCATGGGCGGGACCTCCTACAATGAGCAGTTCTTC
J gene: TRBJ2-1
D gene: NA
clone size: many
V gene: TRBV20-1

CDR3 protein: CASSAGNEKLFF
CDR3 DNA: TGCGCCAGCAGTGCCGGAAATGAAAAACTGTTTTTT
J gene: TRBJ1-4
D gene: NA
clone size: NA
V gene: TRBV10-1

CDR3 protein: CASSLARGLAINTGELFF
CDR3 DNA: TGTGCCAGCAGCTTAGCGAGGGGACTAGCGATTAACACCGGGGAGCTGTTTTTT
J gene: TRBJ2-2
D gene: TRBD2
clone size: few
V gene: TRBV7-8

CDR3 protein: CSAREARTYEQYF
CDR3 DNA: TGCAGTGCTAGAGAAGCCCGGACCTACGAGCAGTACTTC
J gene: TRBJ2-7
D gene: NA
clone size: many
V gene: TRBV20-1

CDR3 protein: CSFTGGNTEAFF
CDR3 DNA: TGCAGCTTCACAGGGGGAAACACTGAAGCTTTCTTT
J gene: TRBJ1-1
D gene: TRBD1
clone size: NA
V gene: TRBV29-1

CDR3 protein: CASSPNRWWTQYF
CDR3 DNA: TGTGCCAGCAGCCCGAACAGGTGGTGGACCCAGTACTTC
J gene: TRBJ2-5
D gene: NA
clone size: NA
V gene: TRBV7-2

CDR3 protein: CASSLYGTPQGQYF
CDR3 DNA: TGTGCCAGCAGCCTTTACGGGACGCCCCAGGGGCAGTACTTC
J gene: TRBJ2-7
D gene: NA
clone size: few
V gene: TRBV7-2

CDR3 protein: CAISWDNNEQFF
CDR3 DNA: TGTGCCATCAGCTGGGACAACAATGAGCAGTTCTTC
J gene: TRBJ2-1
D gene: NA
clone size: NA
V gene: TRBV10-3